This is a list of T cell receptor beta chains from one sample in a study of T cell repertoires in cytomegalovirus infection. Each CDR3 protein gets one entry after TCRdb re-called the reads with MiXCR. The sample records some 220,000 distinct CDR3 sequences, 9% to 15% being singletons. Sequenced material: PBMCs. The receptors derive from a human donor in good health (CMV status not recorded). Some clones in this sample may be carry-over from other donors' samples. CDR3s include the opening cysteine and the closing phenylalanine or tryptophan. A D gene is named only where the DNA matches it firmly. Only part of the rows carry a size: once, few, many, or a class if the clone is expanded.

j_gene,v_gene,d_gene,abundance,CDR3nt,CDR3aa
TRBJ2-3,TRBV10-3,NA,many,TGTGCCATCAGTGAATTTCGCACAGATACGCAGTATTTT,CAISEFRTDTQYF
TRBJ2-4,TRBV28,TRBD1,many,TGTGCCAGCAGTAATCCCGGGACAGCCGCCAAAAACATTCAGTACTTC,CASSNPGTAAKNIQYF
TRBJ1-4,TRBV3-1,NA,many,TGTGCCAGCAGCACGCGGACGGCCGGGAAGAGTGAAAAACTGTTTTTT,CASSTRTAGKSEKLFF
TRBJ1-2,TRBV14,NA,few,TGTGCCAGCAGCCCTCCTGATAAGGATGGCTACACCTTC,CASSPPDKDGYTF
TRBJ2-3,TRBV28,NA,few,TGTGCCAGCAGTTTGGGACGGGGAGATACGCAGTATTTT,CASSLGRGDTQYF
TRBJ2-7,TRBV12-3/TRBV12-4,NA,many,TGTGCCAGCACCCCCCAGGTGTTGGGGAAGGAGCAGTACTTC,CASTPQVLGKEQYF
TRBJ1-1,TRBV19,NA,many,TGTGCCAGTAGTCCATCGACGAGCCACCCCGAAGCTTTCTTT,CASSPSTSHPEAFF
TRBJ2-7,TRBV20-1,TRBD2,NA,TGCAGTGTTCCAGGACTAGCGGGAGTCGGAGAGCAGTACTTC,CSVPGLAGVGEQYF
TRBJ2-7,TRBV6-1,TRBD2,many,TGTGCCAGCAGTGCGGGGGGGACCTACGAGCAGTACTTC,CASSAGGTYEQYF
TRBJ1-1,TRBV7-2,TRBD1,many,TGTGCCAGCAGCTTAGTACAGGGGGCGTCTGAAGCTTTCTTT,CASSLVQGASEAFF
TRBJ1-1,TRBV11-1,TRBD1,many,TGTGCCAGCAGCTTTTTGCCGGGACAGGGCGACGCTTTCTTT,CASSFLPGQGDAFF
TRBJ1-5,TRBV7-2,NA,NA,TGTGCCAGCAGGGGGGACGGCAATCAGCCCCAGCCTTTT,CASRGDGNQPQPF
TRBJ1-1,TRBV6-1,NA,many,TGTGCCAGCAGTGCGACCCAGTCATTGGCTTTCTTT,CASSATQSLAFF
TRBJ1-5,TRBV7-2,TRBD1,NA,TGTGCCAGCAGCTTAAGGCAGGGGGCTTCTCAGCCCCAGCATTTT,CASSLRQGASQPQHF
TRBJ2-2,TRBV7-2,NA,many,TGTGCCAGCAGCTTAGACGGGGCGGGAAACACCGGGGAGCTGTTTTTT,CASSLDGAGNTGELFF
TRBJ1-6,TRBV10-3,NA,few,TGTGCCACCAGTGGACAGTCTAATTCACCCCTCCACTTT,CATSGQSNSPLHF
TRBJ2-3,TRBV10-3,TRBD2,NA,TGTGCCATCAGTGAGTCGAAGTCGGGGGGGGGAAGAGATACGCAGTATTTT,CAISESKSGGGRDTQYF
TRBJ2-1,TRBV5-6,NA,NA,TGTGCCAGCAGCCCAGCTCCGAGCTCCTACAATGAGCAGTTCTTC,CASSPAPSSYNEQFF
TRBJ2-1,TRBV28,NA,many,TGTGCCAGCAAAGGAGGGAGCTCCTACAATGAGCAGTTCTTC,CASKGGSSYNEQFF
TRBJ1-6,TRBV14,NA,NA,TGTGCCAGCAGCCAAGAATCGGGGGTTTCACCCCTCCACTTT,CASSQESGVSPLHF
TRBJ1-5,TRBV7-9,NA,few,TGTGCCAGCAGCTTAGCGGGTCAATATACCGATCAGCCCCAGCATTTT,CASSLAGQYTDQPQHF
TRBJ2-3,TRBV7-3,NA,many,TGTGCCAGCAGCTTACAGGGTGGTATGGATAGCCCAGATACGCAGTATTTT,CASSLQGGMDSPDTQYF
TRBJ2-3,TRBV18,TRBD2,NA,TGTGCCAGCTCACCTCGGACTAGTGTAGATACGCAGTATTTT,CASSPRTSVDTQYF
TRBJ2-4,TRBV20-1,NA,once,TGCAGTGCTAACCACAGGGAAAAAAACATTCAGTACTTC,CSANHREKNIQYF
TRBJ2-5,TRBV6-2/TRBV6-3,NA,many,TGTGCCAGCAGTTCCCTCGACAGTTACCAAGAGACCCAGTACTTC,CASSSLDSYQETQYF
TRBJ2-7,TRBV7-2,NA,NA,TGTGCCAGCAGCCCAAAGGGGCAAGCCTACGAGCAGTACTTC,CASSPKGQAYEQYF
TRBJ2-2,TRBV5-1,NA,NA,TGCGCCAGCAGCTTGAAGGGGTCCACCGGGGAGCTGTTTTTT,CASSLKGSTGELFF